This TCR beta chain appears in the sequencing data of a study of human T cells and chemical hapten exposure. The overall study: Each patch test put 0.01% DPC on the upper back, and results were read at 6 days.

V shed 5 bases and J shed 3 bases, with 11 bases lying between them. This CDR3 has 13 residues. Germline V gene sequence: CDR1 SEHNR, CDR2 FQNEAQ (reference sequence). One entry per CDR3 protein results from TCRdb running MiXCR on the RACE reads. The sample lists roughly 34,000 distinct CDR3 sequences, 9% to 12% occurring once. The time point is: pre-sensitization, week 0. Treatment described: therapeutic diphenylcyclopropenone sensitization with weekly scalp DPC. Unfractionated whole blood yielded total RNA. This TCR was recovered from a man in his forties or fifties with alopecia areata. Some clones in this sample may be carry-over from other donors' samples. The sample consisted of whole blood, taken in connection with sensitization to the hapten diphenylcyclopropenone (DPC). V usage is TRBV7-9 and J usage is TRBJ2-7; tentative D call: TRBD1 (6 bases). The DNA of the CDR3 is TGTGCCAGCAGCCGTTACAGGGTCTACGAGCAGTACTTC. It codes for CASSRYRVYEQYF.